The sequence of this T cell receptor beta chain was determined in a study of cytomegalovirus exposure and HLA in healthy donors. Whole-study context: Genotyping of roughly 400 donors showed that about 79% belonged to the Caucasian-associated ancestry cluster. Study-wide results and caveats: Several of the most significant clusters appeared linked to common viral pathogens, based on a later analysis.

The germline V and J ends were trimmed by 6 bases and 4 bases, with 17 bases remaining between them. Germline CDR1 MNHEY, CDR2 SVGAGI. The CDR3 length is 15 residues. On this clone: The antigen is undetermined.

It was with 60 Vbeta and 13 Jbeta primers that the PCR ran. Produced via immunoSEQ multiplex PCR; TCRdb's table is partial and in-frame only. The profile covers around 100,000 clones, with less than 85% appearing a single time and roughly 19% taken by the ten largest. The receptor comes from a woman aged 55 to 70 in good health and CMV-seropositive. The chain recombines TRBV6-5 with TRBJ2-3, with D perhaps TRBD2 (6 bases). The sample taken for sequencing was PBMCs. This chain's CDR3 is CASSELGGVADTQYF. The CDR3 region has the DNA TGTGCCAGCAGCGAACTAGGAGGGGTCGCAGATACGCAGTATTTT.